A single sample is the source of the 24 T cell receptor beta chains below, sequenced in a study of cytomegalovirus exposure and HLA in healthy donors. The study ran its PCR with 60 Vbeta and 13 Jbeta primers. Generated by immunoSEQ multiplex PCR, the TCRdb table keeps only in-frame clones and is missing some. The table records fewer than 200,000 clones, 9.5% to 15% of them present only once. The sample consisted of PBMCs. These receptors came from a man aged 50 to 60 in good health and CMV-seropositive.

CDR3 nucleotides: TGTGCCAGCAGTCGCCGGGAACAGGGTGGGGAGCAGTACTTC. Translated: CASSRREQGGEQYF. V and J are TRBV6-6 and TRBJ2-7; a possible D gene is TRBD1 (6 bases). The CDR3 runs 14 residues. In germline, CDR1 is MNHNY, CDR2 SVGAGI (reference sequence). Trimming took 5 bases from V and 7 from J, leaving 18 bases between them.

The chain joins TRBV19 to TRBJ1-5, with TRBD1 matching over 10 bases. Germline V gene sequence: CDR1 LNHDA, CDR2 SQIVND (reference sequence). V dropped 4 bases and J dropped 7; count of bases not matched to a gene: 7. CDR3 length: 15 amino acids. CDR3 loop: CASSSDRGRRQPQHF. The CDR3 bases are TGTGCCAGTAGTAGCGACAGGGGGCGGAGGCAGCCCCAGCATTTT.

As regards this clone: At the DNA level, this CDR3 is encoded by other sequences in the same sample as well. The V gene is TRBV7-2, the J gene TRBJ1-2; perhaps TRBD1 as D (6 bases). With 3 bases removed from V and 4 bases from J, the gap between germline ends came to 6 bases. Germline CDR1 reads SGHTA; CDR2 reads FQGNSA. There are 12 residues in the CDR3. This CDR3 is CASSLDSYGYTF. The CDR3 DNA sequence: TGTGCCAGCAGCTTGGACAGCTATGGCTACACCTTC.

The chain recombines TRBV10-3 with TRBJ1-1, with D possibly being TRBD1 (5 bases). The CDR3 has 14 residues. V shed 6 bases and J shed 0 bases, with 11 bases lying between them. The germline V gene encodes CDR1 ENHRY and CDR2 SYGVKD. Here the CDR3 reads CAISLTGMNTEAFF. The CDR3 DNA reads TGTGCCATCAGCTTAACAGGTATGAACACTGAAGCTTTCTTT.

The rearrangement uses TRBV27 and TRBJ1-5, with 10 bases lining up with TRBD1. After removal of 5 bases from V and 5 bases from J, the junction contained 3 bases not matched to a gene. CDR3 length: 14 amino acids. Germline lookup yields CDR1 MNHEY and CDR2 SMNVEV (reference sequence). The CDR3 DNA follows: TGTGCCAGCAGTCCGACAGGGGGCTATCAGCCCCAGCATTTT. It is translated as CASSPTGGYQPQHF.

The sample holds a few counts of this clone. The chain has TRBV6-6 and TRBJ2-1; the match to TRBD1 covers 8 bases. Unmatched junction bases numbered 12, after V lost 7 bases and J lost 7 bases. Germline V lookup: CDR1 MNHNY, CDR2 SVGAGI (reference sequence). This CDR3 spans 15 amino acids. CDR3 bases: TGTGCCAGCACCAGGGGGCAGGGGGCGGGTAATGAGCAGTTCTTC. The encoded protein is CASTRGQGAGNEQFF.

This clone was detected only a few times. The gene calls are TRBV7-2 and TRBJ2-2; 8 nucleotides match TRBD2. Trimming at V came to 1 base and at J to 6 bases, leaving 7 bases not matched to a gene. Germline V CDR1 and CDR2: SGHTA, FQGNSA. The CDR3 sequence is 16 residues long. In DNA, the CDR3 is TGTGCCAGCAGCTTAGAGAGCGGGGGCCTGGCCGGGGAGCTGTTTTTT. It specifies CASSLESGGLAGELFF. The full variable domain, completed using reference TRBV7-2 and TRBJ2-2, is GAGVSQSPSNKVTEKGKDVELRCDPISGHTALYWYRQSLGQGLEFLIYFQGNSAPDKSGLPSDRFSAERTGGSVSTLTIQRTQQEDSAVYLCASSLESGGLAGELFFGEGSRLTVL.

The gene calls are TRBV5-4 and TRBJ1-3, with 9 bases identical to TRBD1. The V and J ends lost 5 bases and 2 bases, in that order; junction bases with no gene match: 2. Per germline, CDR1 SGHNT and CDR2 YYREEE (reference sequence). The CDR3 is made up of 14 amino acids. CDR3 loop: CASRTGGPGNTIYF. CDR3 DNA sequence: TGTGCCAGCAGGACAGGGGGTCCTGGAAACACCATATATTTT.

This chain links TRBV4-3 with TRBJ2-7; D is uncertain. There are 13 residues in the CDR3. V was shortened by 0 bases and J by 2 bases, with 5 bases between the two germline ends. Germline CDR1 reads LGHNA; CDR2 reads YSLEER. CDR3 in amino acids: CASSQDRAYEQYF. CDR3 nucleotide sequence: TGCGCCAGCAGCCAAGATCGGGCCTACGAGCAGTACTTC.

The gene calls are TRBV29-1 and TRBJ1-2; TRBD1 matches 9 bases. The CDR3 covers 12 residues. Germline values: CDR1 SQVTM, CDR2 ANQGSEA. V gave up 6 bases and J gave up 5 bases; unmatched junction bases: 4. The CDR3 sequence is CSVLTGGYGYTF. In DNA form, the CDR3 reads TGCAGCGTGCTGACAGGGGGGTATGGCTACACCTTC.

V gene TRBV6-4 combines with J gene TRBJ2-7; D may be TRBD2 (5 bases). The CDR3 covers 14 residues. Trimming shortened V by 5 bases and J by 2 bases, and 13 bases separated the two germline ends. Germline V lookup: CDR1 MRHNA, CDR2 SNTAGT. The CDR3 coding sequence is TGTGCCAGCAGTTACTTTGGGAGTCCCTACGAGCAGTACTTC. This gives the protein CASSYFGSPYEQYF.

This clone turned up a few times. This chain uses TRBV5-1 with TRBJ2-1, with D maybe TRBD2 (5 bases). Deletions cut 4 bases from V and 0 bases from J, with 8 bases between. This CDR3 is 14 amino acids long. The germline gives CDR1 SGHRS, CDR2 YFSETQ. CDR3 sequence: CASSRDRSYNEQFF. CDR3 DNA: TGCGCCAGCAGCCGGGATCGCTCCTACAATGAGCAGTTCTTC.

This chain connects TRBV5-5 to TRBJ1-4, with 9 bases identical to TRBD1. The CDR3 is 15 residues long. The ends lost 3 bases at V and 4 bases at J; junction bases unmatched: 4. Germline CDR1 and CDR2: SGHKS and YYEKEE (reference sequence). CDR3 sequence: CASSSPGQGNEKLFF. CDR3 coding DNA: TGTGCCAGCAGCTCACCGGGACAGGGTAATGAAAAACTGTTTTTT.

This clone was picked up one time. The CDR3 protein is CASSKDVGGPSSDTQYF. For the CDR3, the DNA is TGTGCCAGCAGCAAAGATGTCGGGGGTCCCTCATCGGATACGCAGTATTTT. V gene TRBV21-1 combines with J gene TRBJ2-3; the table's D gene call, TRBD2, was not cross checked with the DNA. TRBV21-1 is marked as a pseudogene. CDR3 length: 17 residues.

V and J are TRBV21-1 and TRBJ1-1; the table's D call, TRBD1, has no DNA check behind it. TRBV21-1 constitutes a pseudogene. The CDR3 is 17 amino acids. For the CDR3, the DNA is TGTGCCAGCAGCAAAGTAGGGACAGGGGGCAGGAACACTGAAGCTTTCTTT. This sequence encodes CASSKVGTGGRNTEAFF.

The chain has TRBV5-1 and TRBJ2-2; D unclear. This CDR3 region has 16 residues. Germline V gives CDR1 SGHRS, CDR2 YFSETQ. V was pared by 0 bases and J by 1 base, with 10 bases between. The CDR3 protein is CASSLVARMNTGELFF. The CDR3, as DNA: TGCGCCAGCAGCTTGGTGGCACGAATGAACACCGGGGAGCTGTTTTTT.

This chain links TRBV5-6 with TRBJ2-7; perhaps TRBD1 as D (5 bases). The CDR3 has 15 amino acids. The germline V and J ends were trimmed by 0 bases and 3 bases, with 13 bases remaining between them. The germline V gene encodes CDR1 SGHDT and CDR2 YYEEEE. CDR3 sequence: CASSLGSGYIYEQYF. CDR3 bases: TGTGCCAGCAGCTTGGGCTCAGGGTACATCTACGAGCAGTACTTC.

This sequence joins TRBV6-6 and TRBJ1-2, with TRBD1 matching over 10 bases. The CDR3 extends over 14 amino acids. CDR1 is MNHNY, CDR2 SVGAGI, per germline (reference sequence). With V trimmed by 1 base and J by 6 bases, 2 bases remained unmatched. The CDR3 here is CASSYFDRGHGYTF. The CDR3 region has the DNA TGTGCCAGCAGTTACTTCGACAGGGGGCATGGCTACACCTTC.

The J gene is TRBJ2-7, the V gene TRBV2; tentatively, D is TRBD1 (5 bases). The V gene lost 6 bases and the J gene lost 7 bases, with 16 bases spanning the gap. Germline CDR1 and CDR2: SNHLY and FYNNEI. The CDR3 has 13 residues. CDR3 loop: CASRGEAGQEQYV. The DNA of the CDR3 is TGTGCCAGCAGGGGTGAGGCAGGGCAAGAGCAGTACGTC.

The chain has TRBV18 and TRBJ2-1, with D maybe TRBD1 (6 bases). The CDR3 sequence is 15 residues long. The V and J ends lost 3 bases and 7 bases respectively, with 16 bases between them. Germline lookup yields CDR1 KGHSH and CDR2 LQKENI. In DNA form, the CDR3 reads TGTGCCAGCTCACCCCCGAAGGGCCAGGGGAATGAGCAGTTCTTC. It encodes CASSPPKGQGNEQFF. Drawing the rest from reference TRBV18 and TRBJ2-1, the complete variable domain is NAGVMQNPRHLVRRRGQEARLRCSPMKGHSHVYWYRQLPEEGLKFMVYLQKENIIDESGMPKERFSAEFPKEGPSILRIQQVVRGDSAAYFCASSPPKGQGNEQFFGPGTRLTVL.

Comments on this clone: The germline gene is not matched at one end of the junction; a read error may be the cause. The gene calls are TRBV6-5 and TRBJ1-1; D is perhaps TRBD1 (5 bases). Germline V CDR1 and CDR2: MNHEY, SVGAGI. The CDR3 is 13 amino acids. CDR3 sequence (DNA): TGTGCCAGAAGTTCTTCTCAGGGCCCTGAAGCTTTCTTT. It translates to CARSSSQGPEAFF.

This clone turned up a few times. The chain combines TRBV7-9 with TRBJ1-2; D possibly corresponds to TRBD1 (6 bases). This CDR3 spans 14 amino acids. Germline values: CDR1 SEHNR, CDR2 FQNEAQ (reference sequence). The V gene lost 1 base and the J gene lost 4 bases, with 10 bases spanning the gap. CDR3 nucleotides: TGTGCCAGCAGCTTAGGAGGGGGTCCCTATGGCTACACCTTC. It is translated as CASSLGGGPYGYTF.

A word on this clone: The sample holds other DNA sequences that translate to the same CDR3. The chain employs TRBV9 and TRBJ2-5; TRBD2 matches at 8 bases. The junction had 3 bases not matched to a gene; V was cut back by 0 bases and J by 5 bases. The CDR3 is 14 residues long. Looked up from germline, CDR1 is SGDLS and CDR2 is YYNGEE. For the CDR3, the DNA is TGTGCCAGCAGCGTAGGAGTAGCGGGGGAGACCCAGTACTTC. It is translated as CASSVGVAGETQYF.

The chain is built from TRBV19 and TRBJ2-4, with 11 bases matching TRBD1. Trimming removed 4 bases from V and 6 bases from J; junction bases left unmatched: 5. Germline V gene sequence: CDR1 LNHDA, CDR2 SQIVND (reference sequence). The CDR3 has 15 amino acids. CDR3 loop: CASSTSGQGVNIQYF. CDR3 nucleotides: TGTGCCAGTAGTACTTCGGGACAGGGGGTAAACATTCAGTACTTC.